This is a list of T cell receptor beta chains from one sample in a study of cytomegalovirus exposure and HLA in healthy donors. Clones were read by immunoSEQ multiplex PCR, and TCRdb kept only the in-frame ones, dropping some. The sample yields under 200,000 clones, almost 85% seen once. Sequenced input: PBMCs. These receptor sequences come from a woman in her forties or fifties in good health and CMV-seronegative. Both conserved end residues are part of each CDR3. The D gene is left open where the match is weak. The size field is filled for only some rows; it gives once, few, many or a size class.

clone size	J gene	CDR3 length	D gene	V gene	CDR3 DNA	CDR3 protein
.	TRBJ2-3	13	.	TRBV6-5	TGTGCCAGCAATCTTCCGGGGACAGATACGCAGTATTTT	CASNLPGTDTQYF
.	TRBJ1-2	14	TRBD1	TRBV10-2	TGCGCCAGCAGTGAGTCTCGACAGGGGCTTGGCTACACCTTC	CASSESRQGLGYTF
.	TRBJ2-7	15	TRBD2	TRBV5-1	TGCGCCAGCAGCCCGGGACTAGCGGGGACAAACGAGCAGTACTTC	CASSPGLAGTNEQYF
.	TRBJ2-7	12	TRBD1	TRBV29-1	TGCAGCGGGACAGGGAGCTCCTACGAGCAGTACTTC	CSGTGSSYEQYF
once	TRBJ2-5	16	TRBD2	TRBV7-2	TGTGCCAGCAGCCCAGGTAGCGGGGGGCCAGCTCAGACCCAGTACTTC	CASSPGSGGPAQTQYF
once	TRBJ1-2	13	TRBD1	TRBV6-5	TGTGCCAGCAGTTACAAGGGGGCTCGGGGCTACACCTTC	CASSYKGARGYTF
.	TRBJ2-2	16	TRBD2	TRBV7-6	TGTGCCAGCAGGCTAGCGGCAGCCTTAGGGACCGGGGAGCTGTTTTTT	CASRLAAALGTGELFF
.	TRBJ2-7	15	TRBD1	TRBV6-1	TGTGCCAGCAGTGTTCAACAGGGGGCACCCTACGAGCAGTACTTC	CASSVQQGAPYEQYF
.	TRBJ1-5	17	TRBD1	TRBV19	TGTGCCAGTAGTCCAAGGGACAGGGGCCTTAGCAATCAGCCCCAGCATTTT	CASSPRDRGLSNQPQHF
.	TRBJ2-3	15	.	TRBV4-1	TGCGCCAGCAGCCTCCTCCCCGGGAGCACAGATACGCAGTATTTT	CASSLLPGSTDTQYF
few	TRBJ1-5	14	TRBD1	TRBV2	TGTGCCAGCAGTCCCCGGACAGGGCAACAGCCCCAGCATTTT	CASSPRTGQQPQHF
once	TRBJ1-2	15	.	TRBV11-2	TGTGCCAGCAGCTTAGAGATTAACAGTTACTATGGCTACACCTTC	CASSLEINSYYGYTF
.	TRBJ2-5	15	TRBD1	TRBV7-7	TGTGCCAGCAGCGATAGGACAGGGGGCCAAGAGACCCAGTACTTC	CASSDRTGGQETQYF
.	TRBJ2-1	12	TRBD1	TRBV6-6	TGTGCCAGCAGTGCAGGACAGGGAAACGAGTTCTTC	CASSAGQGNEFF
once	TRBJ1-1	13	.	TRBV29-1	TGCAGCGTGTGGACAGATATGAACACTGAAGCTTTCTTT	CSVWTDMNTEAFF
.	TRBJ1-3	15	TRBD1	TRBV10-3	TGTGCCATCAGGGGACAGGGTCGATCTGGAAACACCATATATTTT	CAIRGQGRSGNTIYF
.	TRBJ2-7	13	.	TRBV5-1	TGCGCCAGCAGTAGTGGGAGCTCCTACGAGCAGTACTTC	CASSSGSSYEQYF
.	TRBJ1-4	15	.	TRBV7-9	TGTGCCAGCAGCGACCCCAGGAGGGGTAATGAAAAACTGTTTTTT	CASSDPRRGNEKLFF
.	TRBJ2-2	15	.	TRBV9	TGTGCCAGCAGCGTAGGAGTTTACGGCACCGGGGAGCTGTTTTTT	CASSVGVYGTGELFF
.	TRBJ1-1	13	.	TRBV19	TGTGCCAGTATCGGGGGACCGAACACTGAAGCTTTCTTT	CASIGGPNTEAFF
.	TRBJ1-2	16	.	TRBV7-2	TGTGCCAGCAGCTTAGTTGCGCAGGGAAATGTTTATGGCTACACCTTC	CASSLVAQGNVYGYTF
.	TRBJ1-1	15	TRBD1	TRBV2	TGTGCCAGCAGTGCGAGACAGGGGGAGAACACTGAAGCTTTCTTT	CASSARQGENTEAFF
.	TRBJ1-1	15	TRBD1	TRBV6-1	TGTGCCAGCAGTCCGACAGGGGTGATGTTCACTGAAGCTTTCTTT	CASSPTGVMFTEAFF
.	TRBJ1-2	14	TRBD1	TRBV5-6	TGTGCCAGCAGCTTTTCGGGCGACAGGGGAGGCTACACCTTC	CASSFSGDRGGYTF
.	TRBJ1-1	15	TRBD1	TRBV2	TGTGCCAGCAGCGCGGGACAGCAAAGGAACACTGAAGCTTTCTTT	CASSAGQQRNTEAFF
.	TRBJ1-2	14	.	TRBV6-5	TGTGCCAGCAGTTACCAGGGTTCTAACTATGGCTACACCTTC	CASSYQGSNYGYTF
.	TRBJ1-5	13	TRBD1	TRBV30	TGTGCCTGGAGTGTACAGGGGAATCAGCCCCAGCATTTT	CAWSVQGNQPQHF
.	TRBJ2-3	16	.	TRBV7-2	TGTGCCAGCATCCCGCCGGGACTTAGGCCATCGGATACGCAGTATTTT	CASIPPGLRPSDTQYF
.	TRBJ1-3	14	TRBD1	TRBV5-1	TGCGCCAGCAGCTTGTACCAGGGGGAAAACACCATATATTTT	CASSLYQGENTIYF
.	TRBJ1-3	16	.	TRBV11-3	TGTGCCAGCAGCTTCCGGGACACTCTTTCTGGAAACACCATATATTTT	CASSFRDTLSGNTIYF
.	TRBJ2-1	22	TRBD2	TRBV9	TGTGCCAGCAGCAGTGACGGGTTGGGAGTGGCGGGAGGGCCGAGCTCCTACAATGAGCAGTTCTTC	CASSSDGLGVAGGPSSYNEQFF
.	TRBJ2-7	14	TRBD1	TRBV5-1	TGCGCCAGCAGCTCGGGACAGGGGGCCTACGAGCAGTACTTC	CASSSGQGAYEQYF
.	TRBJ2-6	14	.	TRBV18	TGTGCCAGCTCACCTCAGACTGGGGCCAACGTCCTGACTTTC	CASSPQTGANVLTF
once	TRBJ2-2	15	.	TRBV5-1	TGCGCCAGCAGCTTGCTAGGAGATCGTACCGGGGAGCTGTTTTTT	CASSLLGDRTGELFF
.	TRBJ2-5	18	TRBD1	TRBV28	TGTGCCAGCAGTTCGACCGGACAGGGAAGAGGGTACCAAGAGACCCAGTACTTC	CASSSTGQGRGYQETQYF
.	TRBJ1-5	13	TRBD1	TRBV27	TGTGCCAGCAGTTTTCGGGGACAGGAGCCCCAGCATTTT	CASSFRGQEPQHF
.	TRBJ1-6	13	TRBD1	TRBV25-1	TGTGCCAGCAGTAGGACAGGAGCTTCACCCCTCCACTTT	CASSRTGASPLHF
.	TRBJ2-1	15	.	TRBV4-1	TGCGCCAGCAGCCAAGAAAGGGGTTGGTTACGTGAGCAGTTCTTC	CASSQERGWLREQFF
.	TRBJ2-7	14	.	TRBV28	TGTGCCAGCAGACAGTCAGGGTTCAGGTACGAGCAGTACTTC	CASRQSGFRYEQYF
.	TRBJ2-3	14	TRBD2	TRBV10-3	TGTGCCATCAGTACTCGGGAGGGCCTATATACGCAGTATTTT	CAISTREGLYTQYF
.	TRBJ1-2	13	TRBD1	TRBV11-3	TGTGCCAGCAGCCGATGGACAGGGGATGGCTACACCTTC	CASSRWTGDGYTF
.	TRBJ2-2	18	.	TRBV18	TGTGCCAGCTCACCAGTGGGTGCGGGGGCCGAGAACACCGGGGAGCTGTTTTTT	CASSPVGAGAENTGELFF
.	TRBJ1-5	15	TRBD1	TRBV2	TGTGCCAGCAGTGGACGGACAGGGGGCGATCAGCCCCAGCATTTT	CASSGRTGGDQPQHF
.	TRBJ2-1	16	TRBD2	TRBV29-1	TGCAGCGTTGTTCTGTCTCTAGCGGGAGTGCGCAATGAGCAGTTCTTC	CSVVLSLAGVRNEQFF
.	TRBJ2-7	13	.	TRBV10-3	TGTGCCACTGAACCTAGCGATGCCTACGAGCAGTACTTC	CATEPSDAYEQYF
.	TRBJ2-5	14	.	TRBV4-1	TGCGCCAGCAGCCAAGACGCGGTCTGGGAGACCCAGTACTTC	CASSQDAVWETQYF
.	TRBJ2-5	12	.	TRBV11-1	TGTGCCAGCGCGCGGGACCAAGAGACCCAGTACTTC	CASARDQETQYF
.	TRBJ1-1	15	.	TRBV2	TGTGCCAGCCGTACCCTACAGGGCGGTGGCGCTGAAGCTTTCTTT	CASRTLQGGGAEAFF
.	TRBJ1-2	14	.	TRBV5-6	TGTGCCAGCAGCTTGTATATGGGACACAATGGCTACACCTTC	CASSLYMGHNGYTF
.	TRBJ2-5	15	TRBD1	TRBV6-5	TGTGCCAGCAGTTCCCGGGACAGGGGAGGGTCAACCCAGTACTTC	CASSSRDRGGSTQYF
.	TRBJ2-1	14	TRBD2	TRBV6-1	TGTGCCAGCAGTGGCGGGAGAATAGGCAATGAGCAGTTCTTC	CASSGGRIGNEQFF